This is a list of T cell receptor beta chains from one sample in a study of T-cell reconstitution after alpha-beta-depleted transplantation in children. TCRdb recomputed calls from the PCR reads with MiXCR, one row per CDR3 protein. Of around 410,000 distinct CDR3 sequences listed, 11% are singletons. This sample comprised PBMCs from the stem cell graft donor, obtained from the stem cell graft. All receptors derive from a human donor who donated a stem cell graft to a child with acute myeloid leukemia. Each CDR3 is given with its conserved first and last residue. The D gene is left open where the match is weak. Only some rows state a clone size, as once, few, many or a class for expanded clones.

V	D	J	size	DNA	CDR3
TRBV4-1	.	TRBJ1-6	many	TGCGCCAGCAGCCTAAGGGGGTCTGCTAATTCACCCCTCCACTTT	CASSLRGSANSPLHF
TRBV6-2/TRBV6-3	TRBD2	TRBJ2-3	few	TGTGCCAGCAGTTACCCTATTGCATATAGCGGGAGTAACCCAGATACGCAGTATTTT	CASSYPIAYSGSNPDTQYF
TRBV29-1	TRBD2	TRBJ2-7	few	TGCAGCGTTGTACTAGCGGAGGCACACGAGCAGTACTTC	CSVVLAEAHEQYF
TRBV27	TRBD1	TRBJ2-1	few	TGTGCCAGCAAAAGGGACAGGGGTGGTAATGAGCAGTTCTTC	CASKRDRGGNEQFF
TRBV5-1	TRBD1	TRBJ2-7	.	TGCGCCAGCCGCCTCGGACAGGGTAGCGACGAGCAGTACTTC	CASRLGQGSDEQYF
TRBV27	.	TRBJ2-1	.	TGTGCCAGCAGTCAGGGGTTGAGGAATGAGCAGTTCTTC	CASSQGLRNEQFF
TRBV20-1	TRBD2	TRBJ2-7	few	TGCAGTGCTAGACCCCTTCAGCGGGAGAAGGTGCACGAGCAGTACTTC	CSARPLQREKVHEQYF
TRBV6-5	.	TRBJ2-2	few	TGTGCCAGCAGTTACGTGACTGGTGGTGGGGAGCTGTTTTTT	CASSYVTGGGELFF
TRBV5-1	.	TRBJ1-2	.	TGCGCCAGCAGCGATGACAGAGCTGGCTACACCTTC	CASSDDRAGYTF
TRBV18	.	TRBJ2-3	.	TGTGCCAGCTCACCATGGACGGGAGAATATGGGCACACAGATACGCAGTATTTT	CASSPWTGEYGHTDTQYF
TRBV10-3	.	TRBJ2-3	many	TGTGCCATCAGTGTCTCAGATACGCAGTATTTT	CAISVSDTQYF
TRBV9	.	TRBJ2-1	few	TGTGCCAGCAGCGGAAAGGGCCCCGGAGCCACCTCCTACAATGAGCAGTTCTTC	CASSGKGPGATSYNEQFF
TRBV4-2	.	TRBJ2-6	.	TGTGCCAGCAGCCAAGCTATGGACGGTCGGACCTCTGGGGCCAACGTCCTGACTTTC	CASSQAMDGRTSGANVLTF
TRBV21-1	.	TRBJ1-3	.	TGTGCCAGCAGCAATGGCAAGAGGCGAAACACCATATATTTT	CASSNGKRRNTIYF
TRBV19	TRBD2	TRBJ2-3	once	TGTGCCAGTAGTATAGGGGGAGCGGGGAGCACAGATACGCAGTATTTT	CASSIGGAGSTDTQYF
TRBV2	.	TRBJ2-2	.	TGTGCCAGCAGTGCCGACAGGCCTGGGAACACCGGGGAGCTGTTTTTT	CASSADRPGNTGELFF
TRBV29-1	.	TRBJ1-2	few	TGCAGCGTTTCGGGAGCCTATGGCTACACCTTC	CSVSGAYGYTF
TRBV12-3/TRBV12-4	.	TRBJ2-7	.	TGTGCCAGCAGGTCAGGTACGAGCTCCTACGAGCAGTACTTC	CASRSGTSSYEQYF
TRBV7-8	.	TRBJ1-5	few	TGTGCCAGCAGCTTAATGACGGGGCCCAATCAGCCCCAGCATTTT	CASSLMTGPNQPQHF
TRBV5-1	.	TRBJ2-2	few	TGCGCCAGCAGACTCAGGGCCCTGGCCGGGGAGCTGTTTTTT	CASRLRALAGELFF
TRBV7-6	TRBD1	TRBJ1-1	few	TGTGCCAGCAGCTCCTACCTCGGACAGGGCCCAAAGAACACTGAAGCTTTCTTT	CASSSYLGQGPKNTEAFF
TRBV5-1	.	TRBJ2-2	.	TGCGCCAGCAGAAGGACAGCCTCCACCGGGGAGCTGTTTTTT	CASRRTASTGELFF
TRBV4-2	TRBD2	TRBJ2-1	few	TGTGCCAGCAGCCGCACGACTCTTAGGGGACTAGCGGAAAATGAGCAGTTCTTC	CASSRTTLRGLAENEQFF
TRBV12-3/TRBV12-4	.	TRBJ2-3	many	TGTGCCAGCAGTCCTGACCGGGGTGGGGCAGATACGCAGTATTTT	CASSPDRGGADTQYF
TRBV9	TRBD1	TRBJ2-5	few	TGTGCCAGCAGCGTAGATTCCGGACAGGGGACGGAGACCCAGTACTTC	CASSVDSGQGTETQYF
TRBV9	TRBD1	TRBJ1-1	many	TGTGCCAGCAGCCCTGACAGGGGGCATGATTTAGGCACTGAAGCTTTCTTT	CASSPDRGHDLGTEAFF
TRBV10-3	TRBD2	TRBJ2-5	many	TGTGCCATCAGCGGGACTAGCGGGGTCCAAGAGACCCAGTACTTC	CAISGTSGVQETQYF
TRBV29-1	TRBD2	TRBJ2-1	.	TGCAGCGTTGAAGGAGATAGCGGGAGATTTTTCTTC	CSVEGDSGRFFF
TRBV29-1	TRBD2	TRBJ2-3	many	TGCAGCGTTCGGGGGGATGCAGATACGCAGTATTTT	CSVRGDADTQYF
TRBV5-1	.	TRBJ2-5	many	TGCGCCAGCAGCTTGAGTTTAGAGACCCAGTACTTC	CASSLSLETQYF
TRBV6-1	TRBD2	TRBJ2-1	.	TGTGCCAGCACCGCGACTAGCGGGAGGGGGGAGCAGTTCTTC	CASTATSGRGEQFF
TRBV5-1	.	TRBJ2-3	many	TGCGCCAGCAGCTCAGACTCCACTAGCACAGATACGCAGTATTTT	CASSSDSTSTDTQYF
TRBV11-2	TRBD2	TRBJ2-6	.	TGTGCCAGCAGCCGGACTAGCGGGAGCGGTACTGGGGCCAACGTCCTGACTTTC	CASSRTSGSGTGANVLTF
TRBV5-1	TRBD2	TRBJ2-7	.	TGCGCCAGCAGCTCAGCGGGAGCGGTCTACGAGCAGTACTTC	CASSSAGAVYEQYF
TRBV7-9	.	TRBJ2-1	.	TGTGCCAGCAGCTGGGCTCTGCTAGAGCAGTTCTTC	CASSWALLEQFF
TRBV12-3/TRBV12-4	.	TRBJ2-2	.	TGTGCCAGCAGTTTAGAAAGATTCTCCGGGGAGCTGTTTTTT	CASSLERFSGELFF
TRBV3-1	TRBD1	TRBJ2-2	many	TGTGCCAGCAGCCAAGGGGACAGTAACACCGGGGAGCTGTTTTTT	CASSQGDSNTGELFF
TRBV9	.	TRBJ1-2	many	TGTGCCAGCAGCGGACAGGTTACGGGCGGCTACACCTTC	CASSGQVTGGYTF
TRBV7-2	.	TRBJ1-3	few	TGTGCCAGCAGCCCTTACGATCCCCCGGCAAACACCATATATTTT	CASSPYDPPANTIYF
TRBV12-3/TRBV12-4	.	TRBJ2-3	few	TGTGCCAGCAGTTTAGAATGGTCAGATACGCAGTATTTT	CASSLEWSDTQYF
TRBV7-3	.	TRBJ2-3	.	TGTGCCAGCGGACGGGTGGGGTTAGGAGAGGCAGATACGCAGTATTTT	CASGRVGLGEADTQYF
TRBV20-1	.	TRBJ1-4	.	TGCAGTGCCCCGGACCAGAGTGAAAAACTGTTTTTT	CSAPDQSEKLFF
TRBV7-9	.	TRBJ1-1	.	TGTGCCAGCACCACGACTGGGTTACTGAACACTGAAGCTTTCTTT	CASTTTGLLNTEAFF
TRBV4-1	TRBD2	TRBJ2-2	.	TGCGCCAGCAGCCAAGATTTGCCTAGCGGGAAAAACACCGGGGAGCTGTTTTTT	CASSQDLPSGKNTGELFF
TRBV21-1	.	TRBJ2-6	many	TGTGCCAGCAGCAAGAGGACCTGGTACCAACCCTCTGGGGCCAACGTCCTGACTTTC	CASSKRTWYQPSGANVLTF
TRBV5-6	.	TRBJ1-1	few	TGTGCCAGCAGCCCGTCCGTGGGGAGCACTGAAGCTTTCTTT	CASSPSVGSTEAFF
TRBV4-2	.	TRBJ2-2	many	TGTGCCAGCAGCCAAGATTTTTTCGGGGAGCTGTTTTTT	CASSQDFFGELFF
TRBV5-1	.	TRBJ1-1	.	TGCGCCAGCAGCTTGAGAAGCGGTGCCATTGAAGCTTTCTTT	CASSLRSGAIEAFF
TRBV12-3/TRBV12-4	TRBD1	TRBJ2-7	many	TGTGCCAGCAGTTTAGGGACAGGGAACTACGAGCAGTACTTC	CASSLGTGNYEQYF
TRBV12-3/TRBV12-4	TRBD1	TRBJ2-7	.	TGTGCCAGCAGAGTGACAGGGAGCTACGAGCAGTACTTC	CASRVTGSYEQYF
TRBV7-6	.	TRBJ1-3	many	TGTGCCAGCAGCTTAGGCCCCTCTGGAAACACCATATATTTT	CASSLGPSGNTIYF
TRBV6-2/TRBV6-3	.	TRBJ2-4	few	TGTGCCAGCAATCCCTGGGGGGACCCCGGAGGCATTCAGTACTTC	CASNPWGDPGGIQYF
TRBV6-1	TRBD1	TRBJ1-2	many	TGTGCCAGCAGTAAAGACAGGGACTATGGCTACACCTTC	CASSKDRDYGYTF
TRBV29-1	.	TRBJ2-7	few	TGCAGCGTTGGTGATCCGGGCGAGCAGTACTTC	CSVGDPGEQYF
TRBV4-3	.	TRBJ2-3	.	TGCGCCAGCAGCCAAGGTGGCAGAACCACAGATACGCAGTATTTT	CASSQGGRTTDTQYF
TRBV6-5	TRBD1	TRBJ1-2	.	TGTGCCAGCAGAGGACAGGGGAGTAACTATGGCTACACCTTC	CASRGQGSNYGYTF
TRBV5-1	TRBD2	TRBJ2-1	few	TGCGCCAGCAGCTTGGGGGTTAGCGGGCTGAATGAGCAGTTCTTC	CASSLGVSGLNEQFF
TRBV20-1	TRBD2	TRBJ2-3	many	TGCAGTGCTGCCGGGACTAGCTCCGGCACAGATACGCAGTATTTT	CSAAGTSSGTDTQYF
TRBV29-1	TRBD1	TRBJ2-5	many	TGCAGCTTATTCTCTGGACAGGGAGAGACCCAGTACTTC	CSLFSGQGETQYF